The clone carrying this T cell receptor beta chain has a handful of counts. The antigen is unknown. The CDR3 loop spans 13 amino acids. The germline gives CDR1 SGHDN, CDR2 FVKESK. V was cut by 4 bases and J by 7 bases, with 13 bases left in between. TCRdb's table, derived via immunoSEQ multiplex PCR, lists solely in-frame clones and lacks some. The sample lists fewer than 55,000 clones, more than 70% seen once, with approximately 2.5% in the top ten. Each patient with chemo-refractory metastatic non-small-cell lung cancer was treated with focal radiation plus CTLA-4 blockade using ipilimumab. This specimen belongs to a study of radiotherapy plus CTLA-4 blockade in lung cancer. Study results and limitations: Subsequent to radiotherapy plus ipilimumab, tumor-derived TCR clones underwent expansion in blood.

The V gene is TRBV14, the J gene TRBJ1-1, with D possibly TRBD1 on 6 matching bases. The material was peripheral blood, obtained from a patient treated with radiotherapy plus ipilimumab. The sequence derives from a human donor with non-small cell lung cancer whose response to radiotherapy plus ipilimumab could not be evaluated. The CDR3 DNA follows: TGTGCCAGCAGCCTGACCCAGGGGAGTGAAGCTTTCTTT. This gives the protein CASSLTQGSEAFF.